This TCR beta chain was sequenced during a study of blood T cells in healthy people across ages (dated by TCRdb to between 2015 and 2016). Regarding the research as a whole: In model experiments, template switching captured about one uniquely barcoded TCR beta cDNA molecule for every two T cells. Age-related changes in TCR beta repertoire diversity were measured in the study by deep sequencing normalized with unique cDNA molecular identifiers. For two donors (one aged 18 to 29 and one aged 80 or older), the study analyzed two additional independent replicas of 1 million unique cDNA reads from the same blood draw. The donors were divided into four age groups: young (average roughly 17 years), middle-aged (over 35), aged (62) and long-lived (roughly 82).

Preparation of the library involved 5' RACE. Sequencing took place on an Illumina HiSeq 2500. A second roughly 6 to 12 cycle PCR used a sample-barcoded 5' primer and a J-beta primer mix. Each TCR beta cDNA molecule received a unique molecular identifier from a template-switch 5' adaptor carrying 12 random nucleotides. At least 3 million CDR3-containing paired-end reads were obtained from each sample. All of the RNA was converted into first-strand cDNA using the Mint cDNA synthesis kit, with a TRBC-specific oligonucleotide serving as the primer. All cDNA was treated with uracil-DNA glycosylase and then went through a first 18-cycle PCR with the universal primers M1SS and BC2_uni_R. As for the original processing: Normalization of each sample was performed by random selection of 1 million high-quality reads, each carrying a distinct molecular identifier. Reads with shared molecular identifiers were discarded instead of being binned into consensus sequences. MiTCR, set to a Q25 quality threshold and the strictest error-elimination algorithm, was used for CDR3 identification, clonotype clustering and error correction. A nonparametric unseen species model using Euler transformation provided a lower-bound estimate of total TCR beta diversity. The public reads were quality trimmed at Q25 with fastp and then assembled into clones with MiXCR by TCRdb, keeping productive beta chains. CDR3 protein duplicates are merged, each entry listing the most common genes and DNA. TCRdb's processing, not the study's, gives the V and J calls here. The sample table lists 800,000 to 950,000 distinct CDR3 sequences, 25% to 35% of them with a count of one. The top ten hold roughly a tenth of the sample.

The donors were roughly 39 Caucasian individuals from Russia, aged roughly 6 to 90 years, who were systemically healthy. Each donor gave ten milliliters of peripheral blood, collected into EDTA-treated Vacutainer tubes. Ficoll-Paque density-gradient centrifugation was used to isolate PBMCs, with at least 6.5 million per sample. Trizol reagent was used to extract total RNA from the PBMCs, yielding at least 5.5 micrograms per sample. For every donor, flow cytometry on a PBMC aliquot measured the percentage of naive CD45RAhigh/CD27high T cells. A word on this clonotype: Its antigen is still unknown. Since a much larger clone is just one base distant, this may be a read error.

Summary of the overall study and its limitations: Bulk unsorted PBMC profiling prevented conclusive comparison of naive and antigen-experienced compartments. There was a strong correlation between observed TCR beta diversity and the percentage of naive T cells measured by flow cytometry. Because the CMV infection status of the donors was unknown, age-related changes in expanded clonotypes may potentially have been confounded. Total diversity estimates from one million sequenced T cells were considered lower bounds and underestimates. Compared with the aged group, more naive CD4+ T cells, fewer expanded clones and increased TCR diversity were shown by the long-lived group, suggesting age selection. Observed TCR beta diversity per million T cells fell roughly linearly with age, and a significant reduction was already apparent by age around 40.

The CDR3 sequence holds 13 residues, the cysteine and phenylalanine included. The sequence is cut down to CDR3 DNA, 39 bases in frame from base 1. These sequences were also reported in another study, on T cells of mothers and their children. As that second paper reports: Nine systemically healthy Caucasian individuals, comprising three mothers and their six children, were included as donors. cDNA synthesis consumed the entire amount of extracted RNA, loaded at approximately 1.4 ug RNA in each 15 ul reaction. In the second PCR, sample barcodes and 2-4 random nucleotides were introduced via the M1S primer. More than 8 million TCR beta CDR3 reads were obtained from each mother, and some 3 million reads were obtained from each child. Thymic selection shapes the output of TCR recombination in a similar way in related and unrelated pairs, and inherited differences have a minor effect. Normalized repertoire overlap was always found to be slightly, but never significantly, higher in related mother-child pairs than in unrelated mother-child pairs. No persistent microchimeric T cell clones were found, with a detection sensitivity of roughly 100 clones per million clonotypes. To look for features that set related mother-child pairs apart from unrelated individuals, the researchers ran deep NGS to compare the TCR beta repertoires of mothers and children. Mothers averaged about 40 +/- 4 years of age and children averaged around 10 +/- 4 years. After adapters were ligated using NEBNext reagents, the libraries underwent 100+100 nt paired-end sequencing on an Illumina HiSeq 2000. To prevent cross-contamination, the mother and child libraries were prepared a month apart and were sequenced in separate runs. For each donor, between 500,000 and 2,000,000 distinct TCR beta clonotypes were identified. Naive TCR beta clonotypes were estimated from low-frequency clonotypes matched to each donor's FACS-determined naive share, without sorting.

In this chain, TRBV12-3 or TRBV12-4 is recombined with TRBJ1-2; a weak D assignment points to TRBD1 (5 bases agree). The sequence was collected from a middle-aged woman in good health. Sequencing used blood. Read as DNA, the sequence is TGTGCCAGCAGTTCGATTTGGGGGAAGGGCTGCACCTTC. Its protein product is CASSSIWGKGCTF.